The rows below give T cell receptor beta chains drawn from one sample of a study of T cell changes during pregnancy in multiple sclerosis. Method: immunoSEQ multiplex PCR; TCRdb's copy keeps in-frame clones and lacks some. The sample has fewer than 65,000 clones, roughly nine tenths seen once. Here the sequenced sample was peripheral blood, taken before pregnancy. The receptors here all came from a female donor with multiple sclerosis, enrolled in a pregnancy study. Both conserved end residues are part of each CDR3. Clone size is stated in some rows and not others, as once, few, many or a class when expanded.

clone_size,j_call,v_call,cdr3_aa
-,TRBJ2-7,TRBV29-1,CSVLDSYEQYF
few,TRBJ1-1,TRBV10-3,CAIRPSPGPEAFF
-,TRBJ1-5,TRBV19,CASSGEWAGGNQPQHF
-,TRBJ2-1,TRBV6-1,CASRSPGGGADEQFF
-,TRBJ1-2,TRBV5-6,CASSLRRTGTGGKGYGYTF
-,TRBJ2-1,TRBV2,CASSDERGQQSSYNEQFF
once,TRBJ1-4,TRBV4-1,CASSQPGQFNEKLFF
-,TRBJ2-5,TRBV5-4,CASSLGTSGAGGEQYF
-,TRBJ1-1,TRBV7-2,CASSLRQTNTEAFF
-,TRBJ2-3,TRBV7-9,CASSQPGGARSDTQYF